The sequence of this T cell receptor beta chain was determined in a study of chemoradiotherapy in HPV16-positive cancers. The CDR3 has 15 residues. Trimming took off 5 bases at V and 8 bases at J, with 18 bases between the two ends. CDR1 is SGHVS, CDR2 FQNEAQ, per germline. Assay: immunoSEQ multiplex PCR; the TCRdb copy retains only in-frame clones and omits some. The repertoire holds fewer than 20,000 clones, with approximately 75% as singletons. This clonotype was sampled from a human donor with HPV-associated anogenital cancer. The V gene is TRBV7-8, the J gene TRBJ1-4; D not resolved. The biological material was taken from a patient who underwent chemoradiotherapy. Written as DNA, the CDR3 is TGTGCCAGCAGCGGCGAGGGAGTGGGTCGGGAAAAACTGTTTTTT. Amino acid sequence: CASSGEGVGREKLFF. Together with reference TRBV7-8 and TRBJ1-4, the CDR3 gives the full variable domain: GAGVSQSPRYKVAKRGQDVALRCDPISGHVSLFWYQQALGQGPEFLTYFQNEAQLDKSGLPSDRFFAERPEGSVSTLKIQRTQQEDSAVYLCASSGEGVGREKLFFGSGTQLSVL.